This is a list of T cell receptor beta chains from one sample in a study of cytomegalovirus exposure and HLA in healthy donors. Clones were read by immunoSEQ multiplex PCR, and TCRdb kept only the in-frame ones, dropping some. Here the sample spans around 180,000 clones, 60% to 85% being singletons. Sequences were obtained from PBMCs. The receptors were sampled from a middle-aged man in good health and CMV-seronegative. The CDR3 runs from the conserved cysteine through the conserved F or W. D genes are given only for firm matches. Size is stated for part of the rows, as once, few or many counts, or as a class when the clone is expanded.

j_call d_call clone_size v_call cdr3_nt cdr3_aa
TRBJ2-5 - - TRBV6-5 TGTGCCAGCAGTTACTTGGGGGCATGGGAGACCCAGTACTTC CASSYLGAWETQYF
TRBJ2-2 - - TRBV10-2 TGCGCCAGCAGCTTGGGCAGGGTCAACACCGGGGAGCTGTTTTTT CASSLGRVNTGELFF
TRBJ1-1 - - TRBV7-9 TGTGCCAGCGGAGAAACGAGTCGGACTGAAGCTTTCTTT CASGETSRTEAFF
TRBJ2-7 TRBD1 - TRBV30 TGTGCCTGGAGTGTACAGGTGACAGGGGGAAGCGAGCAGTACTTC CAWSVQVTGGSEQYF
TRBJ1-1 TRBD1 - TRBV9 TGTGCCAGCAGCCTGGGACAGGGGGCTAACACTGAAGCTTTCTTT CASSLGQGANTEAFF
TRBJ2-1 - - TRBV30 TGTGCCTGGAGCGGTGAGAAGCCCTACAATGAGCAGTTCTTC CAWSGEKPYNEQFF
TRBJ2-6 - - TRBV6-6 TGTGCCAGCAGTTTACAGGGCTCTGGGGCCAACGTCCTGACTTTC CASSLQGSGANVLTF
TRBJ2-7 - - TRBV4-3 TGCGCCAGCAGCCAAGATTCAGTAAACCGCTACGAGCAGTACTTC CASSQDSVNRYEQYF
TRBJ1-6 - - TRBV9 TGTGCCAGCAGCGTAGGGGACACTCATTCACCCCTCCACTTT CASSVGDTHSPLHF
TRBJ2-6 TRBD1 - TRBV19 TGTGCCAGTAGTATAGTCTCCGGGACAGGGGTAGGGGCCAACGTCCTGACTTTC CASSIVSGTGVGANVLTF
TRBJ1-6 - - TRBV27 TGTGCCACCAAGAGGGCCCTCGATAATTCACCCCTCCACTTT CATKRALDNSPLHF
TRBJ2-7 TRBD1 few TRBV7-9 TGTGCCAGCAGCGCGACAGGGGCCTACGAGCAGTACTTC CASSATGAYEQYF
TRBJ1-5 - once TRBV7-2 TGTGCCAGCAGCTTAGGGGGCGGCTCTTATAGCAATCAGCCCCAGCATTTT CASSLGGGSYSNQPQHF
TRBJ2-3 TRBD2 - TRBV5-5 TGTGCCAGCAGCTTGACGGAGCGGGAAAATCGGGGCCGAGACACAGATACGCAGTATTTT CASSLTERENRGRDTDTQYF
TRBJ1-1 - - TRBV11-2 TGTGCCAGCAGCTTAATGGGGGGGGACACTGAAGCTTTCTTT CASSLMGGDTEAFF
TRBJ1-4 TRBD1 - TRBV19 TGTGCCAGCCGGGACAGGGTTAATGAAAAACTGTTTTTT CASRDRVNEKLFF
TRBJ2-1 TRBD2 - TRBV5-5 TGTGCCAGCAGAAGGGCGGGGGGGAACAATGAGCAGTTCTTC CASRRAGGNNEQFF
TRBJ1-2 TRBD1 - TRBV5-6 TGTGCCAGCAGCCTGGACAGGGGGCTGCGGGGCTACACCTTC CASSLDRGLRGYTF
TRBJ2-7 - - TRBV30 TGTGCCTGGGAAGCCGGGAACAACTACGAGCAGTACTTC CAWEAGNNYEQYF
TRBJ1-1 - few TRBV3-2 TGTGCCAGCAGCCAAGGGCTTTTT CASSQGLF
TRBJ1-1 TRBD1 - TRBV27 TGTGCCAGCAGTTTAATGGGACAGGGGAAGGGGGCTTTCTTT CASSLMGQGKGAFF
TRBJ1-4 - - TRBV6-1 TGTGCCAGCAGTGAAGGGGGGCTGGGTAATGAAAAACTGTTTTTT CASSEGGLGNEKLFF
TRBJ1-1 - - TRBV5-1 TGCGCCAGCAGCTTGGATACGGCCGGGGGAAGGACTGAAGCTTTCTTT CASSLDTAGGRTEAFF
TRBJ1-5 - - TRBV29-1 TGCAGCGTTGTAACAGGGATTCGGAATCAGCCCCAGCATTTT CSVVTGIRNQPQHF
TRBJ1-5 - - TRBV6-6 TGTGCCAGCAGTCTTACGAGGTCTCAGCCCCAGCATTTT CASSLTRSQPQHF
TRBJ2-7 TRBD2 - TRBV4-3 TGCGCCAGCAGCCAAGGGCTAGCGGGAGTGACTTCCTACGAGCAGTACTTC CASSQGLAGVTSYEQYF
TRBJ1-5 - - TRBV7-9 TGTGCCAGCAGCTTAGGGGCCAACCCAGGACAGCCCCAGCATTTT CASSLGANPGQPQHF